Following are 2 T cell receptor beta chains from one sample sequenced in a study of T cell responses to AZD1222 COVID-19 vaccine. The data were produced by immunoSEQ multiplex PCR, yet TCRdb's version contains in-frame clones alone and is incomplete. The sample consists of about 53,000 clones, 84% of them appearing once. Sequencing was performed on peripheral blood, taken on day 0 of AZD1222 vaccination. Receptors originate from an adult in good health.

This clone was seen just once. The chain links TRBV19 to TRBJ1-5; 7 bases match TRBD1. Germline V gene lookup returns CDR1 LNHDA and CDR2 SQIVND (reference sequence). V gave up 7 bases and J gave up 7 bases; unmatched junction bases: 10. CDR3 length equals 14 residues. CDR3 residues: CASTTGEVWQPQHF. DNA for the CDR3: TGTGCCAGTACTACAGGGGAAGTTTGGCAGCCCCAGCATTTT.

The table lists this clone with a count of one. CDR3 protein: CASSPRSSGEQETQYF. For the CDR3, the DNA is TGTGCCAGCTCACCTCGTTCCAGTGGAGAACAAGAGACCCAGTACTTC. This chain connects TRBV18 to TRBJ2-5, with D uncertain. CDR1 and CDR2 from the germline V gene are KGHSH and LQKENI. This CDR3 spans 16 amino acids. V lost 3 bases, J lost 2 bases, and 16 bases lay in between.